The source of this TCR beta chain is a study of cytomegalovirus exposure and HLA in healthy donors. Findings and limits, study-wide: Investigators reported 150 to 200 TCR beta chains as tied to cytomegalovirus. According to a subsequent analysis, TCR clusters from the first cohort were inclined to appear together in the roughly 120 validation repertoires.

Regarding this clone: Its specificity is unknown.

Trimming left V 2 bases short and J 8 bases short, with 12 bases between. Looked up from germline, CDR1 is LNHDA and CDR2 is SQIVND (reference sequence). CDR3 length: 13 residues. Here immunoSEQ multiplex PCR was the method, and the copy in TCRdb shows in-frame clones only, minus some. Found here are about 64,000 clones, roughly 89% of them singletons; the top ten hold approximately 1.5%. The chain employs TRBV19 and TRBJ1-2; D unclear. This sequence was found in a young woman in good health and CMV-seronegative. The sequencing sample was made of PBMCs. CDR3 nucleotides: TGTGCCAGTAGTATAATGAGGAGTGGAGGCTACACCTTC. Translated: CASSIMRSGGYTF.